This T cell receptor (beta chain) originates from a study of monozygotic twins with inflammatory bowel disease. Regarding this clonotype: Its target is not known.

The CDR3 sequence is 11 residues long. Overall study findings and caveats: A single strong IBD-associated signal or clonotype was not supported by the findings. Clonotypes shared with others were fewer in IBD patients than in healthy twins, especially with disease activity.

For each CDR3 protein, TCRdb gives one entry from its re-call of the 5' RACE reads, without DNA. The sample has hundreds of thousands of distinct CDR3 sequences. Someone took a 2.5 ml blood sample from each of the donors. The chain recombines TRBV12-3 or TRBV12-4 with TRBJ2-3. The sequence was collected from a human donor with ulcerative colitis or Crohn's disease, or a healthy co-twin of an affected twin (not recorded which). The sample comprised blood. The CDR3 loop reads CASTIAYTQYF.